The 21 T cell receptor beta chains below were found in one sample sequenced in a study of T cell responses to AZD1222 COVID-19 vaccine. Produced via immunoSEQ multiplex PCR; TCRdb's table is partial and in-frame only. The profile covers around 94,000 clones, with 70% to 90% appearing a single time and around 21% taken by the ten largest. The specimen was peripheral blood, collected on day 0 of AZD1222 vaccination. The receptors come from an adult in good health.

This chain uses TRBV24-1 with TRBJ2-2; 9 positions match TRBD1. V trimming: 5 bases; J trimming: 4 bases; junction bases outside the gene matches: 7. Germline values: CDR1 KGHDR, CDR2 SFDVKD. The CDR3 has 16 residues. The CDR3 spells CATSAAATGGTGELFF. CDR3 DNA: TGTGCCACCAGTGCCGCCGCGACAGGGGGCACCGGGGAGCTGTTTTTT.

The rearrangement joins TRBV19 to TRBJ2-7; either TRBD1 or TRBD2 may supply D (5 bases each). The CDR3 has 14 residues. CDR1 is LNHDA and CDR2 is SQIVND in the germline V gene (reference sequence). The V end was cut by 7 bases, the J end by 2 bases, with 15 bases between. CDR3 sequence (DNA): TGTGCCAGTACCGATACTGGGGGAACCTACGAGCAGTACTTC. It yields the protein CASTDTGGTYEQYF.

The chain combines TRBV6-5 with TRBJ2-2; D is tentatively TRBD1 or TRBD2 (6 bases each). Germline CDR1 and CDR2: MNHEY and SVGAGI. CDR3 size: 16 residues. Trimming cost V 2 bases and J 1 base, with 11 bases left between them. The CDR3 DNA reads TGTGCCAGCAGTTACCCCGGGGGCGAGAACACCGGGGAGCTGTTTTTT. It translates to CASSYPGGENTGELFF.

This clone was recorded once. J is TRBJ2-7 and V is TRBV6-2 or TRBV6-3, with 7 bases identical to TRBD2. There are 16 residues in the CDR3. V was pared by 2 bases and J by 2 bases, with 9 bases of the junction left unmatched. Germline V gene lookup returns CDR1 MNHEY and CDR2 SVGEGT. The CDR3 DNA follows: TGTGCCAGCAGTTACACCCAGCGGGGACTGACCTACGAGCAGTACTTC. Protein sequence: CASSYTQRGLTYEQYF.

This clone was detected only a few times. The V and J genes are TRBV11-3 and TRBJ2-1, with a weak D call TRBD2 (5 bases). The CDR3 extends over 14 amino acids. Germline assignment: CDR1 SGHNT and CDR2 YENEEA. The ends were cut back, 4 bases at V and 2 bases at J, with 9 bases in the middle. The CDR3 sequence is CASSWGAAYNEQFF. Here the CDR3 DNA reads TGTGCCAGCAGCTGGGGAGCGGCCTACAATGAGCAGTTCTTC.

V gene TRBV7-2 combines with J gene TRBJ2-1; no reliable D call. V dropped 5 bases and J dropped 5 bases, with 13 bases sitting between them. This CDR3 comprises 14 residues. Germline V gene lookup returns CDR1 SGHTA and CDR2 FQGNSA. CDR3 sequence reads: CASSPIVLNNEQFF. CDR3 nucleotides: TGTGCCAGCAGCCCCATAGTCCTGAACAATGAGCAGTTCTTC.

In this sample, this clone is medium-sized. The CDR3 reads CASSPPGYEQYF. CDR3 coding DNA: TGTGCCAGCTCACCACCGGGGTACGAGCAGTACTTC. V is TRBV18 and J is TRBJ2-7; D remains ambiguous. CDR3 size: 12 residues. Trimming took 0 bases from V and 4 from J, leaving 4 bases between them. In germline, CDR1 is KGHSH, CDR2 LQKENI.

The chain couples TRBV7-3 to TRBJ2-1; tentatively, D is TRBD2 (7 bases). Trimming removed 0 bases at V and 7 bases at J, with 10 bases between. Per germline, CDR1 SGHTA and CDR2 FQGTGA. The CDR3 covers 14 residues. The CDR3 is CASSLTGGGNEQFF. CDR3 nucleotides: TGTGCCAGCAGCTTAACAGGGGGAGGGAATGAGCAGTTCTTC.

The rearrangement links TRBV19 to TRBJ1-6; TRBD1 matches at 10 bases. The germline V gene has CDR1 LNHDA and CDR2 SQIVND (reference sequence). The CDR3 contains 13 residues. Trimming took 5 bases from V and 8 from J; bases not matched to a gene: 0. CDR3 residues: CASSGTGDSPLHF. The CDR3 DNA sequence: TGTGCCAGTAGTGGGACAGGGGATTCACCCCTCCACTTT. The entire variable domain, with the rest obtained from reference TRBV19 and TRBJ1-6, is as follows: DGGITQSPKYLFRKEGQNVTLSCEQNLNHDAMYWYRQDPGQGLRLIYYSQIVNDFQKGDIAEGYSVSREKKESFPLTVTSAQKNPTAFYLCASSGTGDSPLHFGNGTRLTVT.

The V gene is TRBV27, the J gene TRBJ1-4; the D is unclear. In germline, CDR1 is MNHEY, CDR2 SMNVEV (reference sequence). Trimming left V 3 bases short and J 5 bases short, with 16 bases between. The CDR3 has 16 amino acids. Written as DNA, the CDR3 is TGTGCCAGCAGTTTTACGTTACGTCAGTCGAATGAAAAACTGTTTTTT. Translated, it gives CASSFTLRQSNEKLFF.

The rearrangement links TRBV18 to TRBJ2-5, with D maybe TRBD1 (5 bases). CDR3 length: 14 amino acids. Trimming removed 5 bases from V and 5 bases from J, with 15 bases in between. Germline V gives CDR1 KGHSH, CDR2 LQKENI. CDR3 amino acids: CASSSQGGVETQYF. For the CDR3, the DNA is TGTGCCAGCTCATCCCAGGGTGGGGTCGAGACCCAGTACTTC.

The chain is built from TRBV5-8 and TRBJ1-2; D may be TRBD1 (5 bases). V was clipped by 6 bases and J by 3 bases, with 15 bases between them. Germline V gene lookup returns CDR1 SGHTS and CDR2 YDEGEE. The CDR3 spans 14 residues. Written as DNA, the CDR3 is TGTGCCAGCACCCGAGGGACCGTGGACTATGGCTACACCTTC. This codes for CASTRGTVDYGYTF.

V usage is TRBV12-5 and J usage is TRBJ2-5; 7 bases match TRBD1. The V and J ends lost 4 bases and 5 bases, in that order; junction bases with no gene match: 13. Germline assignment: CDR1 LGHNT and CDR2 FRNRAP. This CDR3 contains 16 residues. The CDR3 coding sequence is TGTGCTAGTGGTTGGTCCCCAGTAGGGGGCCTGGAGACCCAGTACTTC. Encoded protein: CASGWSPVGGLETQYF.

A remark on this clone: At one boundary the junction diverges from the germline segment, which might be a read error. The chain carries TRBV5-6 and TRBJ2-5; D gene uncertain. Germline V lookup: CDR1 SGHDT, CDR2 YYEEEE. The CDR3 contains 13 residues. The CDR3 region is CARSWQLEETQYF. Written as DNA, the CDR3 is TGTGCCCGCAGCTGGCAACTTGAGGAGACCCAGTACTTC.

The chain recombines TRBV2 with TRBJ1-4; TRBD1 is a possible D gene (5 bases). The germline gives CDR1 SNHLY, CDR2 FYNNEI. Trimming shortened V by 3 bases and J by 5 bases, and 7 bases separated the two germline ends. The CDR3 contains 13 residues. The DNA for the CDR3 is TGTGCCAGCAGTGAGGGACCAAATGAAAAACTGTTTTTT. As protein: CASSEGPNEKLFF. The full variable domain, with the rest looked up from reference TRBV2 and TRBJ1-4, is EPEVTQTPSHQVTQMGQEVILRCVPISNHLYFYWYRQILGQKVEFLVSFYNNEISEKSEIFDDQFSVERPDGSNFTLKIRSTKLEDSAMYFCASSEGPNEKLFFGSGTQLSVL.

The gene calls are TRBV2 and TRBJ1-4, with 11 bases aligning to TRBD1. The V gene end was trimmed by 6 bases and the J gene end by 7 bases; junction bases not matched to a gene: 7. This CDR3 is built from 15 residues. Germline CDR1 is SNHLY and CDR2 is FYNNEI. The DNA for the CDR3 is TGTGCCAGCAGGCGGGACAGGGGGAGCGGTGAAAAACTGTTTTTT. It is translated as CASRRDRGSGEKLFF.

The V gene is TRBV5-5, the J gene TRBJ2-5; D ambiguous. The CDR3 consists of 15 residues. Germline CDR1 and CDR2: SGHKS and YYEKEE (reference sequence). The V end lost 4 bases, the J end lost 1 base, and 14 bases lay between the germline ends. CDR3 amino acids: CASSTLLGGQETQYF. The DNA for the CDR3 is TGTGCCAGCAGCACTCTGCTGGGCGGCCAAGAGACCCAGTACTTC.

This rearrangement joins TRBV6-2 or TRBV6-3 to TRBJ1-5, with 10 bases identical to TRBD1. Germline CDR1 MNHEY, CDR2 SVGEGT. With 6 bases clipped from V and 9 bases from J, the junction kept 8 bases outside the gene matches. The CDR3 totals 14 residues. CDR3 sequence: CASSAAGQGRPQHF. DNA of the CDR3: TGTGCCAGCAGCGCAGCGGGACAGGGGAGGCCCCAGCATTTT.

The V gene is TRBV7-2, the J gene TRBJ1-4; D might be TRBD1 (5 bases). V lost 5 bases to trimming and J lost 5 bases, with 15 bases between them. Germline V gene lookup returns CDR1 SGHTA and CDR2 FQGNSA. This CDR3 is built from 15 residues. CDR3 residues: CASSLSGMGNEKLFF. The CDR3 bases are TGTGCCAGCAGCCTTTCAGGGATGGGAAATGAAAAACTGTTTTTT.

V is TRBV4-2 and J is TRBJ1-2, with a possible D match to TRBD1 (5 bases). CDR3 length: 15 amino acids. V was clipped by 1 base and J by 5 bases, with 14 bases between them. The germline V gene encodes CDR1 LGHNA and CDR2 YNFKEQ. The DNA of the CDR3 is TGTGCCAGCAGCCAAGTTTCCGACAGCATTTATGGCTACACCTTC. This sequence encodes CASSQVSDSIYGYTF.

The rearrangement links TRBV2 to TRBJ2-3; TRBD2 aligns across 8 bases. The CDR3 is 14 residues long. V shed 8 bases and J 6 bases; nucleotides not matched to a gene: 10. Germline lookup yields CDR1 SNHLY and CDR2 FYNNEI. This CDR3 reads CASAQAGVGDTQYF. CDR3 bases: TGTGCCAGCGCTCAAGCGGGGGTGGGGGATACGCAGTATTTT. Full variable domain (missing parts from reference TRBV2 and TRBJ2-3): EPEVTQTPSHQVTQMGQEVILRCVPISNHLYFYWYRQILGQKVEFLVSFYNNEISEKSEIFDDQFSVERPDGSNFTLKIRSTKLEDSAMYFCASAQAGVGDTQYFGPGTRLTVL.